This T cell receptor (beta chain) was recorded in a study of Ad26.COV2.S vaccination and SARS-CoV-2 variants. Study at large: Within the COV1001 Ad26.COV2.S trial arm, the donor was enrolled. General study results and limits: Considerable breadth of spike-specific CD8+ and CD4+ T cell responses has reportedly been documented following vaccination.

Germline CDR1 is SGHVS and CDR2 is FQNEAQ. The CDR3 covers 11 residues. V lost 5 bases to trimming and J lost 4 bases, with 5 bases between them. With regard to this clone: What it binds is unknown.

Profiling relied on immunoSEQ multiplex PCR, and the TCRdb table lists in-frame clones only, not all of them. The table includes roughly 700,000 clones, roughly 90% detected once. Regarding treatment: 15 to 20 received Ad26.COV2.S at low or high dose, single or two shots; 5 received placebo; per-sample allocation not given. The samples were gathered on day 63 after the first injection of vaccine or placebo. This TCR came from a person aged 18-65 years who received the Ad26.COV2.S COVID-19 vaccine or a placebo. The specimen was peripheral blood, collected in a trial of Ad26.COV2.S vaccine versus placebo. The V and J genes are TRBV7-8 and TRBJ2-5, with D hard to call. As DNA, the CDR3 is TGTGCCAGCAGCCCCTTAGAGACCCAGTACTTC. As protein: CASSPLETQYF.